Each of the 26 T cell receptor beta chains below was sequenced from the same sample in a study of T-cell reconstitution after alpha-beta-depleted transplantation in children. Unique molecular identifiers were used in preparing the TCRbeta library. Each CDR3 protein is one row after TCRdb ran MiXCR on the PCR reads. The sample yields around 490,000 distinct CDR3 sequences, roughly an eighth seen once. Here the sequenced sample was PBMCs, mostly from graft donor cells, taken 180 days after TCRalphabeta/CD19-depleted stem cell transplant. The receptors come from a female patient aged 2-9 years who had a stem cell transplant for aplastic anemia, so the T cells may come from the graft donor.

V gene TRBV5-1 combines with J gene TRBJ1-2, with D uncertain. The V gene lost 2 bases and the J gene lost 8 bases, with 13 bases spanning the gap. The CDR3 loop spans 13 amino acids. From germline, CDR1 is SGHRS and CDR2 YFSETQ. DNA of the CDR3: TGCGCCAGCAGCTTAGAGAGGTCGGCCGGCTACACCTTC. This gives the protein CASSLERSAGYTF.

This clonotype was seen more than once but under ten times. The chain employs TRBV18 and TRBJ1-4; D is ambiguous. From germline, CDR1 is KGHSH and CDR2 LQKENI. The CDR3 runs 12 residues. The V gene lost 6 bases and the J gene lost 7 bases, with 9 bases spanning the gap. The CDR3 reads CASSRRGEKLFF. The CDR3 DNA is TGTGCCAGCTCGCGACGGGGTGAAAAACTGTTTTTT.

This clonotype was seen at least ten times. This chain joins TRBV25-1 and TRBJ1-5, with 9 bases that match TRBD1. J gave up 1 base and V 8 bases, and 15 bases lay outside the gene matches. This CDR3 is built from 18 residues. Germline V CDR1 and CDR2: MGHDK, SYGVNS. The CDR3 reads CASGSSGQGTSSNQPQHF. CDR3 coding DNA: TGTGCCAGCGGATCCTCGGGACAGGGAACTTCCAGCAATCAGCCCCAGCATTTT.

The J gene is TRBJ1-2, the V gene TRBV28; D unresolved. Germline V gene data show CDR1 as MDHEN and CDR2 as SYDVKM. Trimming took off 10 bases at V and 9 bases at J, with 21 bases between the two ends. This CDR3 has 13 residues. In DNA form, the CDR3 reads TGTGCCACTTTCCTAGGTCAAGGGAGTAGCTACACCTTC. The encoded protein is CATFLGQGSSYTF.

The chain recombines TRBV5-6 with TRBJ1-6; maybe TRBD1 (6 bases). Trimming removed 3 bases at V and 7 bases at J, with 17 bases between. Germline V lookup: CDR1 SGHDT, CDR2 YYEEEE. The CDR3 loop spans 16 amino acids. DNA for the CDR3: TGTGCCAGCAGCTCACCACTACAGGGAGGGAATTCACCCCTCCACTTT. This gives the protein CASSSPLQGGNSPLHF.

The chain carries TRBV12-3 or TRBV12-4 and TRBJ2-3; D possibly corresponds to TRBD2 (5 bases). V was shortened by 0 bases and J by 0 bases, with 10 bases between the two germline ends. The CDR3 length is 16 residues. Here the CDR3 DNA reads TGTGCCAGCAGTTTAGCCAGCGGTTCTAGCACAGATACGCAGTATTTT. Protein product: CASSLASGSSTDTQYF.

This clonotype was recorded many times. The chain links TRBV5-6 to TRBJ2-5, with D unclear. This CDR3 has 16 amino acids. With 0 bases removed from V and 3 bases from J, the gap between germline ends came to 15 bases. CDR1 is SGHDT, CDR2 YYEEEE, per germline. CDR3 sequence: CASSLGGQAPKETQYF. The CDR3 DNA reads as TGTGCCAGCAGCTTGGGGGGTCAGGCTCCGAAAGAGACCCAGTACTTC.

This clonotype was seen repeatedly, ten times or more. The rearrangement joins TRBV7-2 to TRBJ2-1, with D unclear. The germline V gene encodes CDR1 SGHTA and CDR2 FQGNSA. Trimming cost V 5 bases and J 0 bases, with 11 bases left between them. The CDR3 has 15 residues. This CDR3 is CASSQVQSSYNEQFF. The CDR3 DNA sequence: TGTGCCAGCAGCCAAGTTCAAAGCTCCTACAATGAGCAGTTCTTC.

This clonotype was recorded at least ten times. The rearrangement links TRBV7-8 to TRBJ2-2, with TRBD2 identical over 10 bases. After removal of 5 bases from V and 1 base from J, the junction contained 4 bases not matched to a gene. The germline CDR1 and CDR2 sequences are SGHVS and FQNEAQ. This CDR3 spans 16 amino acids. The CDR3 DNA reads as TGTGCCAGCAGCAACCGACTAGCGGGGAACACCGGGGAGCTGTTTTTT. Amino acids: CASSNRLAGNTGELFF.

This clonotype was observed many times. CDR3 bases: TGTGCCAGCAGTTCCCGGGGAAGGACCACCGGGGAGCTGTTTTTT. Translating gives CASSSRGRTTGELFF. The chain is built from TRBV12-3 or TRBV12-4 and TRBJ2-2; maybe TRBD2 (5 bases). The CDR3 loop spans 15 amino acids. V lost 4 bases and J lost 4, with 13 bases in between.

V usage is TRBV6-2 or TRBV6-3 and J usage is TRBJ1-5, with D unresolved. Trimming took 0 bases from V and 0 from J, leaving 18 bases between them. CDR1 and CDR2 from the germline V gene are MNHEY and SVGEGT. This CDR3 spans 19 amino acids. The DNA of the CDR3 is TGTGCCAGCAGTTACTCCCAAACCGGGCCCATCTATAGCAATCAGCCCCAGCATTTT. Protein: CASSYSQTGPIYSNQPQHF.

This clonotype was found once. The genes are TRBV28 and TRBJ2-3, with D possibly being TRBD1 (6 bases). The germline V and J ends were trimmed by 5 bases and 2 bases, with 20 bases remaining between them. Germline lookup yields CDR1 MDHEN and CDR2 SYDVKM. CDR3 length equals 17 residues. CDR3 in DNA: TGTGCCAGCAGTCCCCCAAGTAGGGCAGGGGTCACAGATACGCAGTATTTT. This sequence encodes CASSPPSRAGVTDTQYF. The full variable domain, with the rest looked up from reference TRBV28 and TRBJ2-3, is DVKVTQSSRYLVKRTGEKVFLECVQDMDHENMFWYRQDPGLGLRLIYFSYDVKMKEKGDIPEGYSVSREKKERFSLILESASTNQTSMYLCASSPPSRAGVTDTQYFGPGTRLTVL.

CDR3 DNA: TGTGCCAGCAGTCCCCGCGCTAACAATGAGCAGTTCTTC. It codes for CASSPRANNEQFF. The genes are TRBV11-2 and TRBJ2-1, with D hard to call. From germline, CDR1 is SGHAT and CDR2 FQNNGV. There are 13 residues in the CDR3. V was trimmed by 6 bases and J by 5 bases, leaving 11 bases between them.

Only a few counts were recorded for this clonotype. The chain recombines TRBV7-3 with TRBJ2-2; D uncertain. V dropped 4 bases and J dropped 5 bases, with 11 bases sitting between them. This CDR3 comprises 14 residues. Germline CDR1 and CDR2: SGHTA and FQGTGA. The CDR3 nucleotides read TGTGCCAGCAGCTCCACCACTTTTACCGGGGAGCTGTTTTTT. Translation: CASSSTTFTGELFF. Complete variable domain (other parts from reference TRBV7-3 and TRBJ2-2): GAGVSQTPSNKVTEKGKYVELRCDPISGHTALYWYRQSLGQGPEFLIYFQGTGAADDSGLPNDRFFAVRPEGSVSTLKIQRTERGDSAVYLCASSSTTFTGELFFGEGSRLTVL.

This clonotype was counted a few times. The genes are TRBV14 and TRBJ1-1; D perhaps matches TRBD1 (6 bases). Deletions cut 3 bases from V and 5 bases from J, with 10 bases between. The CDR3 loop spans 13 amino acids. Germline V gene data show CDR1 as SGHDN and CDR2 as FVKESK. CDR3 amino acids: CASSHRGRTEAFF. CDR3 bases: TGTGCCAGCAGCCATAGGGGGAGGACTGAAGCTTTCTTT.

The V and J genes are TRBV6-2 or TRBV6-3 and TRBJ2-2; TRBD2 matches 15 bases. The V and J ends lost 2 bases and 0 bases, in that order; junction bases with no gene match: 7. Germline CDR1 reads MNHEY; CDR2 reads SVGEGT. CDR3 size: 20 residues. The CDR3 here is CASSYPGTSGRYSNTGELFF. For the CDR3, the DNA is TGTGCCAGCAGTTACCCCGGGACTAGCGGGAGGTATTCGAACACCGGGGAGCTGTTTTTT.

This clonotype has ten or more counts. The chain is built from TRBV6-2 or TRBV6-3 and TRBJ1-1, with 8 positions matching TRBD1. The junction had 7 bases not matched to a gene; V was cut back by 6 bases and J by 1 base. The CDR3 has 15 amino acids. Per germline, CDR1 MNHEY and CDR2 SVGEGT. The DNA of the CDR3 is TGTGCCAGCAGGATATCTGGACAGGGGAACACTGAAGCTTTCTTT. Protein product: CASRISGQGNTEAFF.

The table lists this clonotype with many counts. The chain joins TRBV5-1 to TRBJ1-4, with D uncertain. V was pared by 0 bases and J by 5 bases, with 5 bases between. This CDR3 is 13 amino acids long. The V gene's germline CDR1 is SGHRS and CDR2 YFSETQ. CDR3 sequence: CASSLGGNEKLFF. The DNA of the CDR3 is TGCGCCAGCAGCTTGGGCGGGAATGAAAAACTGTTTTTT.

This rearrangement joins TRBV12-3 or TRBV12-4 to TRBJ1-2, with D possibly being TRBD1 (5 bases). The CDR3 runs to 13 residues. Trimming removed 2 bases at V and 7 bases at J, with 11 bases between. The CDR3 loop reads CASSLPGAIGYTF. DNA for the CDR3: TGTGCCAGCAGTTTACCCGGGGCAATTGGCTACACCTTC.

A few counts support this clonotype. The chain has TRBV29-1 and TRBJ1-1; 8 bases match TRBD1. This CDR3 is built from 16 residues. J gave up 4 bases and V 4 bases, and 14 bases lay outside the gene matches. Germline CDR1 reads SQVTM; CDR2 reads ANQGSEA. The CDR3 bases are TGCAGCGTTGGTCGAGGACAGGGAATTACAGGCACTGAAGCTTTCTTT. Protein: CSVGRGQGITGTEAFF.

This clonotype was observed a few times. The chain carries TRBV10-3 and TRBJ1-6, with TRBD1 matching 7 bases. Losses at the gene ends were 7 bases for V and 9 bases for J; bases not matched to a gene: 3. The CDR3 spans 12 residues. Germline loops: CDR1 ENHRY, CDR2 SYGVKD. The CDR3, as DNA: TGTGCCATCAATCAGGGGGTTTCACCCCTCCACTTT. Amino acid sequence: CAINQGVSPLHF.

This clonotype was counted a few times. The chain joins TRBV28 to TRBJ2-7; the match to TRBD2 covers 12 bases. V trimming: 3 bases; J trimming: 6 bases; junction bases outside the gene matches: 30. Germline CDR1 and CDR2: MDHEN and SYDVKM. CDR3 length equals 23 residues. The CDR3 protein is CASSLGGLGREGLAGPGTGEQYV. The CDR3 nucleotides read TGTGCCAGCAGTTTGGGAGGTCTGGGCAGGGAGGGACTAGCGGGCCCGGGAACGGGCGAGCAGTACGTC.

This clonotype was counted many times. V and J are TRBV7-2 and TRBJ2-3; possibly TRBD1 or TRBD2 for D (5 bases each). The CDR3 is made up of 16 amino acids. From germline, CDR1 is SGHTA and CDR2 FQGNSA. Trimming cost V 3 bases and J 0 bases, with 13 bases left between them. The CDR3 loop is CASSFRPGQSTDTQYF. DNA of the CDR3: TGTGCCAGCAGCTTTCGGCCGGGGCAAAGCACAGATACGCAGTATTTT.

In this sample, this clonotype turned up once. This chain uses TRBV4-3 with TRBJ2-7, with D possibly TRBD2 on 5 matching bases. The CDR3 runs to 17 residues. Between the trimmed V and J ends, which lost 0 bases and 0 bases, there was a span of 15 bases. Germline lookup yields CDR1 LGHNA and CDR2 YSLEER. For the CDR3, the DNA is TGCGCCAGCAGCCAAGAGCTAGCTCGCATTAGCTCCTACGAGCAGTACTTC. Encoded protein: CASSQELARISSYEQYF.

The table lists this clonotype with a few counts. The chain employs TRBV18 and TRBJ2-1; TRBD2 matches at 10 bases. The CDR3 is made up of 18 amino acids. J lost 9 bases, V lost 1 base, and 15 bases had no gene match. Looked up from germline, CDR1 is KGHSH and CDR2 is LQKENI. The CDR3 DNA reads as TGTGCCAGCTCACCACGTTCAAGGGTAGCGGGAGGAGAAAGTGAGCAGTTCTTC. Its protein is CASSPRSRVAGGESEQFF.

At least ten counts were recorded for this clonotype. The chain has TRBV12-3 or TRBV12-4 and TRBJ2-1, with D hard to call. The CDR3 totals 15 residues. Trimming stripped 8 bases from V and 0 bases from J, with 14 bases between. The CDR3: CASSTRQSSYNEQFF. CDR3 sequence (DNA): TGTGCCAGCTCGACCCGGCAGAGCTCCTACAATGAGCAGTTCTTC.